This TCR beta chain was recorded in a study of identical twins. General study points: Compared with unrelated sharing, twin-shared out-of-frame alpha sequences had more low-probability sequences. Beta clonotypes that were abundant in cord blood contained fewer insertions, a pattern absent from memory repertoires.

TCRdb re-called the 5' RACE reads through MiXCR, storing one row per CDR3 protein. The sample contains hundreds of thousands of distinct CDR3 sequences, 5.5% to 6.5% of which appear only once. This clonotype has ten or more counts. Its target is unknown. The CDR3 loop spans 13 amino acids. CDR1 is ENHRY, CDR2 SYGVKD, per germline. Trimming cost V 6 bases and J 8 bases, with 14 bases left between them. Sample: naive T cells sorted from blood. The clonotype originates from a man aged 18 to 29 in good health. V is TRBV10-3 and J is TRBJ2-1; D gene ambiguous. CDR3 region: CAISPTLVDEQFF. In DNA, the CDR3 is TGTGCCATCAGCCCTACACTGGTCGATGAGCAGTTCTTC.